This TCR beta chain was recorded in a study of T cells in Graves' hyperthyroidism and ophthalmopathy. Study-level findings and limits: A model using 13 V-J features told ophthalmopathy apart from stable hyperthyroidism.

In this sample, this clonotype turned up a few times. The antigen is not known. This CDR3 is built from 13 residues. V lost 3 bases, J lost 7 bases, and 10 bases lay in between. Germline assignment: CDR1 MDHEN and CDR2 SYDVKM. TCR beta CDR3 region amplification was performed from RNA transcripts. Carried out on the TCR CDR3, a first-round RT-PCR used the HTBI primer set. TCRdb re-derived calls from the multiplex PCR reads in MiXCR, one entry per CDR3 protein. The data hold 620,000 or so distinct CDR3 sequences, with about 14% observed a single time. The receptor was derived from a woman aged 45-60 years with Graves' ophthalmopathy. The chain employs TRBV28 and TRBJ2-1; D call uncertain. The sequenced sample consisted of blood. This chain's CDR3 is CASSLGTKNEQFF. CDR3 nucleotides: TGTGCCAGCAGTTTGGGAACCAAAAATGAGCAGTTCTTC.